This T cell receptor beta chain was recorded in a study of neurological immune-mediated disorders. This CDR3 spans 14 amino acids. CDR1 DFQATT and CDR2 SNEGSKA come from the germline V gene (reference sequence). The ends lost 2 bases at V and 7 bases at J; junction bases unmatched: 8. TCRdb fed the 5' RACE reads into MiXCR, producing one record per CDR3 protein. Of about 59,000 distinct CDR3 sequences in the sample, under 30% were seen once. Time point in this sample: technical triplicate 2. PBMCs stored at -80 C, numbering 2 million, were the origin of the unsorted libraries. This chain joins TRBV20-1 and TRBJ2-1, with 7 bases lining up with TRBD2. The TCR was taken from a man between 60 and 75 years old with HTLV-1-associated myelopathy (HAM/TSP). The material sequenced was PBMCs. CDR3 residues: CSARSGRAGNEQFF. CDR3 nucleotide sequence: TGCAGTGCTAGAAGTGGGAGGGCCGGAAATGAGCAGTTCTTC.